The 29 T cell receptor beta chains below were found in one sample sequenced in a study of T cells in Graves' hyperthyroidism and ophthalmopathy. TCR beta CDR3 region amplification was performed from RNA transcripts. When the TCR CDR3 underwent first-round RT-PCR, the HTBI primer set was used. TCRdb ran MiXCR on the multiplex PCR reads and lists one entry per CDR3 protein. Of about 720,000 distinct CDR3 sequences listed, over 15% are singletons. Sequencing was carried out using blood. The receptor set was obtained from a woman aged 45-65 years with Graves' hyperthyroidism that later progressed to Graves' ophthalmopathy.

This clonotype was counted at least ten times. The V call is TRBV2, the J call TRBJ2-1; D gene unclear. Per the germline V gene, CDR1 is SNHLY and CDR2 is FYNNEI. The CDR3 loop spans 15 amino acids. Trimming left V 6 bases short and J 9 bases short, with 21 bases between. The CDR3: CASRHPPDPVAEQFF. CDR3 DNA: TGTGCCAGCAGGCACCCCCCCGACCCGGTCGCTGAGCAGTTCTTC.

The chain joins TRBV9 to TRBJ1-3; 7 nucleotides align to TRBD1. This CDR3 contains 17 residues. V was clipped by 3 bases and J by 0 bases; unmatched bases: 9. Germline V gene data show CDR1 as SGDLS and CDR2 as YYNGEE. The CDR3 protein is CASSEGAGGPSGNTIYF. As DNA, the CDR3 is TGTGCCAGCAGCGAGGGGGCGGGGGGTCCCTCTGGAAACACCATATATTTT.

This sequence joins TRBV6-2 or TRBV6-3 and TRBJ2-2, with D perhaps TRBD2 (6 bases). V dropped 5 bases and J dropped 7 bases, with 20 bases sitting between them. The germline V gene encodes CDR1 MNHEY and CDR2 SVGEGT. The CDR3 has 16 residues. The CDR3: CASSKTSLRSSGELFF. CDR3 sequence (DNA): TGTGCCAGCAGTAAGACTAGTCTTCGTTCCAGCGGGGAGCTGTTTTTT.

The V call is TRBV30, the J call TRBJ2-1; tentatively, D is TRBD2 (5 bases). Germline loops: CDR1 GTSNPN, CDR2 SVGIG (reference sequence). Trimming took 3 bases from V and 9 from J, leaving 15 bases between them. The CDR3 is 13 residues long. CDR3 amino acids: CAWRRVLRGEQFF. CDR3 DNA: TGTGCCTGGAGGAGGGTTTTACGAGGTGAGCAGTTCTTC.

The chain has TRBV5-1 and TRBJ2-2, with D possibly called TRBD1 or TRBD2 (5 bases each). The germline gives CDR1 SGHRS, CDR2 YFSETQ. There are 16 residues in the CDR3. Trimming stripped 9 bases from V and 2 bases from J, with 20 bases between. In nucleotides, the CDR3 is TGCGCCACCAGGAGATCCGGGACCTCTAACACCGGGGAGCTGTTTTTT. It is translated as CATRRSGTSNTGELFF. Looking up the rest from reference TRBV5-1 and TRBJ2-2 gives the full variable domain: KAGVTQTPRYLIKTRGQQVTLSCSPISGHRSVSWYQQTPGQGLQFLFEYFSETQRNKGNFPGRFSGRQFSNSRSEMNVSTLELGDSALYLCATRRSGTSNTGELFFGEGSRLTVL.

V gene TRBV14 combines with J gene TRBJ1-2; TRBD1 matches 8 bases. V was clipped by 0 bases and J by 7 bases; unmatched bases: 10. This CDR3 is built from 16 residues. CDR1 and CDR2 from the germline V gene are SGHDN and FVKESK. CDR3: CASSQDSLSQGAGYTF. The CDR3 coding sequence is TGTGCCAGCAGCCAAGACTCCCTCTCGCAGGGGGCTGGCTACACCTTC.

This clonotype was seen many times. The chain links TRBV20-1 to TRBJ1-1, with D unresolved. Looked up from germline, CDR1 is DFQATT and CDR2 is SNEGSKA (reference sequence). V was clipped by 7 bases and J by 1 base, with 10 bases between them. CDR3 length: 12 amino acids. The CDR3 DNA reads TGCAGTGGGGCAGGACCGAACACTGAAGCTTTCTTT. Amino acid sequence: CSGAGPNTEAFF.

This chain links TRBV5-1 with TRBJ1-2, with D maybe TRBD1 (5 bases). This CDR3 comprises 15 residues. Germline CDR1 SGHRS, CDR2 YFSETQ. Trimming left V 1 base short and J 5 bases short, with 15 bases between. In DNA form, the CDR3 reads TGCGCCAGCAGCTTGAGCACCTCAGCAGGGTATGGCTACACCTTC. Translated: CASSLSTSAGYGYTF.

This clonotype was picked up a small number of times. V gene TRBV4-1 combines with J gene TRBJ1-1, with D perhaps matching TRBD1 (5 bases). Germline V lookup: CDR1 MGHRA, CDR2 YSYEKL. The CDR3 consists of 15 residues. V was clipped by 1 base and J by 6 bases, with 15 bases between them. The CDR3 here is CASSQVSGMSPEAFF. CDR3 nucleotide sequence: TGCGCCAGCAGCCAAGTCTCAGGGATGAGCCCTGAAGCTTTCTTT.

V and J are TRBV28 and TRBJ1-3; D remains ambiguous. Trimming removed 6 bases at V and 4 bases at J, with 13 bases between. Per germline, CDR1 MDHEN and CDR2 SYDVKM. This CDR3 has 14 residues. The CDR3 DNA is TGTGCCAGCAGGGAACTAGGTCGGGGAAACACCATATATTTT. It specifies CASRELGRGNTIYF.

This clonotype was seen more than once but under ten times. The rearrangement joins TRBV6-1 to TRBJ1-5; D may be TRBD1 (5 bases). Germline values: CDR1 MNHNS, CDR2 SASEGT. Trimming left V 4 bases short and J 2 bases short, with 12 bases between. This CDR3 has 15 residues. The chain's CDR3 is CASSARPGGNQPQHF. CDR3 in DNA: TGTGCCAGCAGTGCCCGGCCGGGGGGCAATCAGCCCCAGCATTTT.

This clonotype was seen many times. This chain uses TRBV18 with TRBJ1-1, with D unresolved. The CDR3 has 15 residues. Trimming shortened V by 0 bases and J by 1 base, and 9 bases separated the two germline ends. Germline V gene sequence: CDR1 KGHSH, CDR2 LQKENI. The CDR3 coding sequence is TGTGCCAGCTCACCACCTTCCGTCCAGAACACTGAAGCTTTCTTT. Encoded protein: CASSPPSVQNTEAFF.

This chain uses TRBV20-1 with TRBJ2-1, with 8 bases matching TRBD2. The CDR3 extends over 15 amino acids. The J segment lost 7 bases and the V segment lost 4 bases, leaving 12 bases of the junction unmatched. Germline V lookup: CDR1 DFQATT, CDR2 SNEGSKA (reference sequence). CDR3 nucleotides: TGCAGTGCTACCCCCGGGACTAGATTGGCAAATGAGCAGTTCTTC. It yields the protein CSATPGTRLANEQFF.

In the case of this clonotype: A much larger clone lies a single base off, so this may be a read error. The chain employs TRBV7-8 and TRBJ2-2, with no clear D. With 4 bases removed from V and 14 bases from J, the gap between germline ends came to 26 bases. The CDR3 runs 16 residues. Germline loops: CDR1 SGHVS, CDR2 FQNEAQ. CDR3 loop: CASSSTDRGVRENLFF. The CDR3 nucleotides read TGTGCCAGCAGCTCCACGGACCGAGGCGTTCGAGAAAATCTGTTTTTT.

The rearrangement uses TRBV5-1 and TRBJ2-4; D is possibly TRBD1 (6 bases). Trimming stripped 2 bases from V and 5 bases from J, with 11 bases between. CDR1 SGHRS and CDR2 YFSETQ come from the germline V gene. This CDR3 has 14 amino acids. DNA for the CDR3: TGCGCCAGCAGCTTCCGGGACAACCAAAACATTCAGTACTTC. Protein sequence: CASSFRDNQNIQYF.

This clonotype was picked up a small number of times. This chain connects TRBV29-1 to TRBJ2-2, with 7 bases aligning to TRBD1. The CDR3 has 14 amino acids. Germline V CDR1 and CDR2: SQVTM, ANQGSEA. J gave up 4 bases and V 3 bases, and 5 bases lay outside the gene matches. In nucleotides, the CDR3 is TGCAGCGTTGAGCCAACAGGGGTCACCGGGGAGCTGTTTTTT. It specifies CSVEPTGVTGELFF.

The chain joins TRBV7-9 to TRBJ2-1, with D possibly being TRBD2 (5 bases). The CDR3 has 15 residues. Trimming removed 3 bases at V and 6 bases at J, with 15 bases between. CDR1 is SEHNR and CDR2 is FQNEAQ in the germline V gene (reference sequence). CDR3 sequence (DNA): TGTGCCAGCAGCTTTCCCCGCTTGAGGGCCAATGAGCAGTTCTTC. Its translation: CASSFPRLRANEQFF.

This clonotype was detected ten times or more. V is TRBV5-1 and J is TRBJ2-5; perhaps TRBD1 as D (6 bases). This CDR3 is 16 amino acids long. V lost 0 bases to trimming and J lost 2 bases, with 14 bases between them. Germline V gene lookup returns CDR1 SGHRS and CDR2 YFSETQ. The chain's CDR3 is CASSLVRGQDQETQYF. CDR3 sequence (DNA): TGCGCCAGCAGCTTGGTCCGGGGACAAGATCAAGAGACCCAGTACTTC.

This clonotype was detected many times. The V and J genes are TRBV11-2 and TRBJ2-7, with D possibly being TRBD1 or TRBD2 (5 bases each). V gave up 5 bases and J gave up 0 bases, with 14 bases separating them. CDR3 length: 15 residues. The germline gives CDR1 SGHAT, CDR2 FQNNGV. CDR3 nucleotide sequence: TGTGCCAGCAGCCTCGGGACGGCGAGCTCCTACGAGCAGTACTTC. It is translated as CASSLGTASSYEQYF. The variable domain in full, with the rest retrieved from reference TRBV11-2 and TRBJ2-7, is EAGVAQSPRYKIIEKRQSVAFWCNPISGHATLYWYQQILGQGPKLLIQFQNNGVVDDSQLPKDRFSAERLKGVDSTLKIQPAKLEDSAVYLCASSLGTASSYEQYFGPGTRLTVT.

At least ten counts were recorded for this clonotype. The V gene is TRBV2, the J gene TRBJ2-1, with TRBD1 matching over 8 bases. This CDR3 has 13 residues. Trimming removed 1 base from V and 8 bases from J; junction bases left unmatched: 1. Germline CDR1 reads SNHLY; CDR2 reads FYNNEI. The CDR3 is CASSEVQGDEQFF. In nucleotides, the CDR3 is TGTGCCAGCAGTGAAGTACAGGGGGATGAGCAGTTCTTC.

This clonotype has a count of ten or more. The chain joins TRBV11-2 to TRBJ1-1; D may be TRBD1 (5 bases). This CDR3 contains 17 residues. Germline V CDR1 and CDR2: SGHAT, FQNNGV. V shed 1 base and J shed 1 base, with 16 bases lying between them. As DNA, the CDR3 is TGTGCCAGCAGCTTAGCCCCGTTGGGGGTCGGGAACACTGAAGCTTTCTTT. Its translation: CASSLAPLGVGNTEAFF.

This clonotype was recorded at least ten times. The chain uses TRBV20-1 and TRBJ2-2; D ambiguous. The ends were cut back, 1 base at V and 5 bases at J, with 5 bases in the middle. CDR3 size: 12 residues. CDR1 is DFQATT and CDR2 is SNEGSKA in the germline V gene (reference sequence). CDR3 DNA sequence: TGCAGTGCTAGAGCCGGGACCGGGGAGCTGTTTTTT. Translating gives CSARAGTGELFF.

This clonotype was recorded a few times. This rearrangement joins TRBV19 to TRBJ2-7; 8 bases are shared with TRBD1. This CDR3 has 16 residues. The J segment lost 7 bases and the V segment lost 3 bases, leaving 14 bases of the junction unmatched. Germline values: CDR1 LNHDA, CDR2 SQIVND (reference sequence). CDR3 in DNA: TGTGCCAGTAGTATCGCCGCCGGGACAGGAGGCGGGGAGCAGTACTTC. Amino acids: CASSIAAGTGGGEQYF.

The chain couples TRBV10-3 to TRBJ2-1; D possibly matches TRBD1 or TRBD2 (5 bases each). This CDR3 has 14 residues. Germline assignment: CDR1 ENHRY and CDR2 SYGVKD. V was pared by 7 bases and J by 8 bases, with 18 bases between. The CDR3 loop is CAITPGPHGDEQFF. The CDR3, as DNA: TGTGCCATCACTCCGGGACCCCACGGGGATGAGCAGTTCTTC.

This clonotype was recorded a few times. This chain uses TRBV7-3 with TRBJ2-2; 8 nucleotides match TRBD1. Germline V CDR1 and CDR2: SGHTA, FQGTGA. The CDR3 spans 18 residues. V shed 5 bases and J 1 base; nucleotides not matched to a gene: 12. Here the CDR3 reads CASSRKTSTGVNTGELFF. CDR3 in DNA: TGTGCCAGCAGCCGAAAAACATCGACAGGGGTGAACACCGGGGAGCTGTTTTTT.

The rearrangement joins TRBV5-6 to TRBJ1-6; the D gene is possibly TRBD1 (5 bases). The CDR3 consists of 15 residues. The germline V and J ends were trimmed by 0 bases and 9 bases, with 13 bases remaining between them. CDR1 SGHDT and CDR2 YYEEEE come from the germline V gene. The CDR3 bases are TGTGCCAGCAGCTTGGAGGGGTTAGTAAGTTCACCCCTCCACTTT. Its protein product is CASSLEGLVSSPLHF.

This clonotype was seen ten or more times. V gene TRBV12-3 or TRBV12-4 combines with J gene TRBJ1-2; 7 nucleotides align to TRBD1. CDR3 length: 12 amino acids. Trimming cost V 7 bases and J 8 bases; bases outside gene matches: 7. The CDR3 is CASNPTGEGYTF. CDR3 bases: TGTGCCAGCAACCCAACAGGGGAAGGCTACACCTTC.

In its sample, this clonotype was seen many times. The CDR3 sequence: CASSRSAHPGTGAGELFF. In DNA, the CDR3 is TGTGCCAGCAGCCGAAGCGCCCACCCCGGGACAGGGGCCGGGGAGCTGTTTTTT. J is TRBJ2-2 and V is TRBV7-6, with 10 nucleotides matching TRBD1. Germline values: CDR1 SGHVS, CDR2 FNYEAQ. There are 18 residues in the CDR3. V shed 5 bases, J shed 6 bases, and the junction held 15 bases outside the gene matches. The complete variable domain, with remaining parts taken from reference TRBV7-6 and TRBJ2-2, reads GAGVSQSPRYKVTKRGQDVALRCDPISGHVSLYWYRQALGQGPEFLTYFNYEAQQDKSGLPNDRFSAERPEGSISTLTIQRTEQRDSAMYRCASSRSAHPGTGAGELFFGEGSRLTVL.

This clonotype was recorded a few times. This sequence joins TRBV10-3 and TRBJ2-1, with 13 bases that match TRBD2. This CDR3 spans 15 amino acids. Trimming cost V 6 bases and J 7 bases; bases outside gene matches: 6. CDR1 is ENHRY, CDR2 SYGVKD, per germline. CDR3 sequence reads: CAIRKGLAGWNEQFF. CDR3 nucleotide sequence: TGTGCCATCAGGAAGGGACTAGCGGGGTGGAATGAGCAGTTCTTC.